This is a list of T cell receptor beta chains from one sample in a study of cytomegalovirus exposure and HLA in healthy donors. Assay used: immunoSEQ multiplex PCR; TCRdb lists only in-frame clones, some missing. The data show roughly 100,000 clones, roughly two thirds seen once. Sequenced input: PBMCs. These receptors were obtained from a woman in her forties or fifties in good health and CMV-seropositive. Each CDR3 is given with its conserved first and last residue. The size entry is marked missing in some rows and otherwise reads once, few, many or a size class.

abundance,j_gene,v_gene,len,CDR3aa
NA,TRBJ1-1,TRBV2,11,CASRVDSRAFF
few,TRBJ2-3,TRBV25-1,14,CASSSGQFTDTQYF
NA,TRBJ1-1,TRBV19,17,CASSITRRRHSNTEAFF
NA,TRBJ2-3,TRBV7-6,15,CASSPRLAGADTQYF
NA,NA,TRBV7-2,14,CASSSLAGGNEQYF
NA,TRBJ2-7,TRBV27,14,CASSFSIGVYEQYF
NA,TRBJ2-4,TRBV30,12,CAWSPSEDIQYF
NA,TRBJ2-7,TRBV6-5,14,CASRHGTGEYEQYF
NA,TRBJ2-1,TRBV5-8,15,CASSLEGWSGTEQFF
few,TRBJ1-2,TRBV29-1,13,CSVTGAAGKGYTF
NA,TRBJ2-3,TRBV18,16,CASSLGTSRGTDTQYF
few,TRBJ2-7,TRBV30,11,CKGEPAYEQYF
NA,TRBJ2-1,TRBV5-6,16,CASSSLGAPSYNEQFF
NA,TRBJ2-1,TRBV4-2,17,CASSRGTSGQGNNEQFF
NA,TRBJ1-5,TRBV11-3,16,CASSLEEGENYQPQHF
NA,TRBJ2-2,TRBV19,17,CASRHHLAGGRAGELFF
NA,TRBJ1-6,TRBV6-1,14,CASSEWTTNSPLHF